The clone carrying this T cell receptor (beta chain) was counted many times. Its antigen is not identified. The CDR3 consists of 10 residues. V lost 2 bases to trimming and J lost 8 bases, with 3 bases between them. The V gene's germline CDR1 is SEHNR and CDR2 FQNEAQ (reference sequence). This record belongs to a study of regulatory T cells in long-lasting Graves disease. iRepertoire HTBI primers and Arm-PCR of CDR3 regions built TCR beta libraries. TCRdb reprocessed the multiplex PCR reads via MiXCR and lists one record per CDR3 protein. The sample shows hundreds of thousands of distinct CDR3 sequences, 15% to 18% of them seen only once. Time point here: newly diagnosed GD, antithyroid drugs for less than 3 months. RNA isolated from PBMCs was used to make the TCR library. The study's findings and limits: Shared public clonotypes totalled approximately 3,000 in persistent patients, compared with about 960 in new patients. Segments TRBV28, TRBJ1-2 and TRBJ2-5 showed preferential usage in persistent disease.

The sequenced sample was peripheral blood mononuclear cells (PBMCs), obtained at new diagnosis, from a patient treated with antithyroid drugs. This clonotype originated in a female donor with Graves disease. The gene calls are TRBV7-9 and TRBJ1-2; no reliable D call. The CDR3: CASSLRGYTF. For the CDR3, the DNA is TGTGCCAGCAGCTTACGAGGCTACACCTTC.